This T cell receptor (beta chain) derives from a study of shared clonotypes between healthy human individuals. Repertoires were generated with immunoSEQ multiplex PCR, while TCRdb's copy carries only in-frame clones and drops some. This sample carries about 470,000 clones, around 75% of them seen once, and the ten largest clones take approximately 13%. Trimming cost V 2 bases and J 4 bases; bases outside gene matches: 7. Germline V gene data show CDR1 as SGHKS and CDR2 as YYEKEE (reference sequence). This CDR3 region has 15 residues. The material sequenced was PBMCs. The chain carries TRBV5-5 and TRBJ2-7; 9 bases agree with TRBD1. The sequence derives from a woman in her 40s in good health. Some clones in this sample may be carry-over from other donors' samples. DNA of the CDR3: TGTGCCAGCAGCTTCCGTCGGGACAGGGAATACGAGCAGTACTTC. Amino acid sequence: CASSFRRDREYEQYF.